The 9 T cell receptor beta chains below come from one sample, sequenced in a study of regulatory T cells in long-lasting Graves disease. Time point noted: newly diagnosed GD, antithyroid drugs for less than 3 months. RNA from PBMCs was the source of the TCR library. Investigators prepared the TCR beta libraries by applying iRepertoire HTBI primers and Arm-PCR of CDR3 regions. TCRdb analysed the multiplex PCR reads with MiXCR anew, one entry per CDR3 protein. The sample holds 400,000 to 500,000 distinct CDR3 sequences; around 17% are singletons and the top ten take around 23%. These data were also filed under a second study, of T cells in Graves' hyperthyroidism and ophthalmopathy.

This specimen was peripheral blood mononuclear cells (PBMCs), taken at new diagnosis, from a patient treated with antithyroid drugs. The receptors originated from a woman aged 18-29 years with Graves disease.

For this clonotype: A far larger clone is only one base removed, so a read error is likely. This chain connects TRBV7-2 to TRBJ2-1; 10 nucleotides align to TRBD1. Per germline, CDR1 SGHTA and CDR2 FQGNSA. This CDR3 spans 15 amino acids. V trimming: 5 bases; J trimming: 6 bases; junction bases outside the gene matches: 7. CDR3 protein: CASSLDRGLSNEQFF. CDR3 DNA sequence: TGTGCCAGCAGCCTTGACAGGGGGCTAAGCAATGAGCAGTTCTTC.

This chain uses TRBV2 with TRBJ1-5; tentatively, D is TRBD1 (5 bases). Germline loops: CDR1 SNHLY, CDR2 FYNNEI. Trimming removed 6 bases at V and 2 bases at J, with 11 bases between. This CDR3 contains 14 residues. Here the CDR3 reads CASSRDLGNQPQHF. The CDR3, as DNA: TGTGCCAGCAGCAGGGATCTTGGCAATCAGCCCCAGCATTTT.

This chain joins TRBV3-1 and TRBJ1-2, with unresolved D. The CDR3 length is 15 residues. Germline V lookup: CDR1 LGHDT, CDR2 YNNKEL (reference sequence). Trimming removed 0 bases from V and 4 bases from J, with 12 bases in between. The DNA of the CDR3 is TGTGCCAGCAGCCAAGATATGTGGGTTCTCTATGGCTACACCTTC. This encodes CASSQDMWVLYGYTF.

At least ten counts were recorded for this clonotype. This rearrangement joins TRBV7-2 to TRBJ2-7; no definite D call. The CDR3 length is 13 residues. V shed 3 bases and J shed 6 bases, with 12 bases lying between them. Germline lookup yields CDR1 SGHTA and CDR2 FQGNSA. CDR3 loop: CASSLSRNGEQYF. In DNA form, the CDR3 reads TGTGCCAGCAGCTTGTCTAGGAATGGCGAGCAGTACTTC.

The genes are TRBV19 and TRBJ2-7; perhaps D is TRBD1 or TRBD2 (7 bases each). The CDR3 is 12 residues long. V was shortened by 7 bases and J by 6 bases, with 13 bases between the two germline ends. Germline lookup yields CDR1 LNHDA and CDR2 SQIVND (reference sequence). Here the CDR3 DNA reads TGTGCCAGTATCGACAGGGAGGGCGAGCAGTACTTC. Residues: CASIDREGEQYF.

Comment on this clonotype: The conserved final phenylalanine or tryptophan is absent from the CDR3, which likely points to a read error. This sequence joins TRBV12-3 or TRBV12-4 and TRBJ1-1; D is possibly TRBD1 (5 bases). The CDR3 has 14 amino acids. The V end was cut by 4 bases, the J end by 0 bases, with 9 bases between. CDR3 DNA: TGTGCCAGCAGTTCACGACAGATGAACACTGAAGCTTTCTCT. This gives the protein CASSSRQMNTEAFS.

This clonotype was seen many times. The chain recombines TRBV3-1 with TRBJ1-1, with D possibly matching TRBD1 (6 bases). Per germline, CDR1 LGHDT and CDR2 YNNKEL (reference sequence). V was shortened by 8 bases and J by 5 bases, with 15 bases between the two germline ends. This CDR3 is 13 amino acids long. The CDR3 region has the DNA TGTGCCAGCTCACGGGGGCCTGGGACTGAAGCTTTCTTT. This sequence encodes CASSRGPGTEAFF. Complete variable domain (other parts from reference TRBV3-1 and TRBJ1-1): DTAVSQTPKYLVTQMGNDKSIKCEQNLGHDTMYWYKQDSKKFLKIMFSYNNKELIINETVPNRFSPKSPDKAHLNLHINSLELGDSAVYFCASSRGPGTEAFFGQGTRLTVV.

At least ten counts were recorded for this clonotype. This chain joins TRBV20-1 and TRBJ1-5, with a possible D match to TRBD1 (5 bases). This CDR3 has 12 amino acids. Germline values: CDR1 DFQATT, CDR2 SNEGSKA (reference sequence). Trimming stripped 7 bases from V and 6 bases from J, with 13 bases between. The CDR3 here is CSGGVRGQPQHF. The CDR3 DNA sequence: TGCAGTGGAGGGGTAAGAGGTCAGCCCCAGCATTTT.

J is TRBJ2-1 and V is TRBV6-2 or TRBV6-3; TRBD2 might be the D (6 bases). The CDR3 is made up of 13 amino acids. From germline, CDR1 is MNHEY and CDR2 SVGEGT. Trimming removed 0 bases from V and 12 bases from J, with 12 bases in between. CDR3 in amino acids: CASSYSGTRLQFF. The CDR3 DNA is TGTGCCAGCAGTTACTCCGGGACTCGGCTGCAGTTCTTC.